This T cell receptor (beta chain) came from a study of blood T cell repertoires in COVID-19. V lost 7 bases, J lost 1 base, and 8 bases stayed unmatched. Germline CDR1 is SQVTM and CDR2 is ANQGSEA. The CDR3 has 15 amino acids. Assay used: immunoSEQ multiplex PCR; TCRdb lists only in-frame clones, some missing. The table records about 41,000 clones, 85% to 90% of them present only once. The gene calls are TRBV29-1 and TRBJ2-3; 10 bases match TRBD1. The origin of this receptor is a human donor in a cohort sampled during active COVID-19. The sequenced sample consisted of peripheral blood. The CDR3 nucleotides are TGCAGCGCCTGGGACAGGGGTCCCGGCACAGATACGCAGTATTTT. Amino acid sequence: CSAWDRGPGTDTQYF.